This T cell receptor beta chain was obtained from a study of blood T cell repertoires in COVID-19. Turning to the study itself: From the United States, Italy and Spain came samples of acute and convalescent COVID-19. The analysed material was cDNA or gDNA that came from T cells, B-cell-depleted T cells, or PBMCs.

TCRdb's copy holds only in-frame clones and misses some; the assay was immunoSEQ multiplex PCR. Among hundreds of thousands of clones listed, roughly 77% were seen once. This clone has just one count. The CDR3 has 13 amino acids. Per germline, CDR1 MNHEY and CDR2 SVGAGI. The chain links TRBV6-5 to TRBJ2-3; 8 bases line up with TRBD2. The sample was peripheral blood. This clonotype was obtained from a woman older than 75 with acute or convalescent COVID-19. This CDR3 reads CSNQAGGTDTQYF. In nucleotides, the CDR3 is TGTTCTAACCAGGCGGGAGGTACAGATACGCAGTATTTT.